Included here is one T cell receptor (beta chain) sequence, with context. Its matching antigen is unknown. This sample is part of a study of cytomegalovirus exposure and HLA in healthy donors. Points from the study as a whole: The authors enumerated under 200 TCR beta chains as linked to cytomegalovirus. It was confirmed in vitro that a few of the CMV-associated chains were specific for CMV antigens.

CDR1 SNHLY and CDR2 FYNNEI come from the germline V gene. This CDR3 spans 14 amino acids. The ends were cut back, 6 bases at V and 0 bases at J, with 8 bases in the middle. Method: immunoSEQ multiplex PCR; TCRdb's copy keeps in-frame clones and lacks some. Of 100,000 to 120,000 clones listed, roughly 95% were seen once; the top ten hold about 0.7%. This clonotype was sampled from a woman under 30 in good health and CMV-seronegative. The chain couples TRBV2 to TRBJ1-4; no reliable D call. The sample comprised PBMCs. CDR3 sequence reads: CASSLRSTNEKLFF. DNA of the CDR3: TGTGCCAGCAGCCTCAGATCAACTAATGAAAAACTGTTTTTT. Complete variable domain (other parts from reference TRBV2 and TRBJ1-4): EPEVTQTPSHQVTQMGQEVILRCVPISNHLYFYWYRQILGQKVEFLVSFYNNEISEKSEIFDDQFSVERPDGSNFTLKIRSTKLEDSAMYFCASSLRSTNEKLFFGSGTQLSVL.